The 20 T cell receptor beta chains below come from one sample, sequenced in a study of blood T cell repertoires in COVID-19. Clones were read by immunoSEQ multiplex PCR, and TCRdb kept only the in-frame ones, dropping some. The table has some 150,000 clones, almost 80% seen once. Sequenced sample: PBMCs or T cells enriched from blood (not recorded which). These receptors all stem from a woman in her 50s who had recovered from COVID-19.

This rearrangement joins TRBV11-3 to TRBJ2-1; 11 bases agree with TRBD2. V shed 5 bases and J 5 bases; nucleotides not matched to a gene: 8. CDR3 length: 16 amino acids. Germline V gene data show CDR1 as SGHNT and CDR2 as YENEEA. The CDR3 here is CASSARTSGPHNEQFF. In DNA, the CDR3 is TGTGCCAGCAGCGCGAGGACTAGCGGGCCTCACAATGAGCAGTTCTTC. The variable domain in full, with the rest retrieved from reference TRBV11-3 and TRBJ2-1, is EAGVVQSPRYKIIEKKQPVAFWCNPISGHNTLYWYLQNLGQGPELLIRYENEEAVDDSQLPKDRFSAERLKGVDSTLKIQPAELGDSAVYLCASSARTSGPHNEQFFGPGTRLTVL.

The rearrangement uses TRBV12-5 and TRBJ1-2; a possible D gene is TRBD1 (5 bases). This CDR3 is built from 13 residues. CDR1 is LGHNT and CDR2 is FRNRAP in the germline V gene. Trimming removed 0 bases at V and 7 bases at J, with 9 bases between. CDR3 sequence: CASGLVQGSGYTF. CDR3 coding DNA: TGTGCTAGTGGTTTGGTCCAGGGTAGTGGCTACACCTTC.

CDR3 in DNA: TGTGCCAGCAGTTTAGCCAGGGTCAATGAGCAGTTCTTC. Translated, it gives CASSLARVNEQFF. The chain combines TRBV12-3 or TRBV12-4 with TRBJ2-1; D perhaps matches TRBD1 (5 bases). Between the trimmed V and J ends, which lost 0 bases and 6 bases, there was a span of 6 bases. The CDR3 is made up of 13 amino acids.

The chain links TRBV5-5 to TRBJ1-2; a weak D match, TRBD1 (5 bases). Trimming removed 0 bases at V and 0 bases at J, with 15 bases between. Germline lookup yields CDR1 SGHKS and CDR2 YYEKEE (reference sequence). The length of the CDR3 is 17 residues. CDR3 in DNA: TGTGCCAGCAGCTTGGAGAAAGGGGCTTCGCCTAACTATGGCTACACCTTC. Protein sequence: CASSLEKGASPNYGYTF.

The table lists this clone with a count of one. The V and J genes are TRBV7-6 and TRBJ2-7; TRBD2 aligns across 15 bases. Germline V gene data show CDR1 as SGHVS and CDR2 as FNYEAQ. The V segment lost 1 base and the J segment 3 bases; nucleotides outside the gene matches: 4. The CDR3 is made up of 17 amino acids. The CDR3 loop is CASSLGTSGRAVYEQYF. The CDR3 DNA is TGTGCCAGCAGCTTAGGGACTAGCGGGAGGGCCGTCTACGAGCAGTACTTC. The variable domain in full, with the rest retrieved from reference TRBV7-6 and TRBJ2-7, is GAGVSQSPRYKVTKRGQDVALRCDPISGHVSLYWYRQALGQGPEFLTYFNYEAQQDKSGLPNDRFSAERPEGSISTLTIQRTEQRDSAMYRCASSLGTSGRAVYEQYFGPGTRLTVT.

V gene TRBV5-8 combines with J gene TRBJ1-1; no clear D gene. CDR3 size: 12 residues. V was cut by 0 bases and J by 5 bases, with 5 bases left in between. CDR1 SGHTS and CDR2 YDEGEE come from the germline V gene. The CDR3 coding sequence is TGTGCCAGCAGCTTGGTCAGTACTGAAGCTTTCTTT. It yields the protein CASSLVSTEAFF.

This clone was recorded only once. The gene calls are TRBV4-1 and TRBJ1-2, with no clear D. In germline, CDR1 is MGHRA, CDR2 YSYEKL. V lost 0 bases and J 4 bases, leaving 12 bases between the germline ends. The CDR3 totals 15 residues. CDR3: CASSQDLAGPYGYTF. The CDR3 DNA reads TGCGCCAGCAGCCAAGACCTCGCGGGCCCCTATGGCTACACCTTC.

The chain is built from TRBV19 and TRBJ2-7; 9 nucleotides match TRBD1. This CDR3 is 15 amino acids long. From germline, CDR1 is LNHDA and CDR2 SQIVND (reference sequence). V shed 5 bases and J 2 bases; nucleotides not matched to a gene: 7. As DNA, the CDR3 is TGTGCCAGTAGTTTGGACAGGGGTTTAACCTACGAGCAGTACTTC. Its translation is CASSLDRGLTYEQYF.

This clone was recorded only once. The gene calls are TRBV21-1 and TRBJ2-3; TRBD2, the D gene given by the table, was not confirmed from the DNA. TRBV21-1 is a pseudogene segment. The CDR3 loop spans 16 amino acids. Here the CDR3 reads CASTARTRGLGDTQYF. The CDR3, as DNA: TGTGCCAGCACCGCAAGGACTAGGGGATTGGGAGATACGCAGTATTTT.

J is TRBJ2-1 and V is TRBV7-8; 12 positions agree with TRBD1. This CDR3 has 19 residues. CDR1 SGHVS and CDR2 FQNEAQ come from the germline V gene. V shed 6 bases, J shed 1 base, and the junction held 13 bases outside the gene matches. This CDR3 reads CASRATGTGGLVSYNEQFF. The CDR3 nucleotides are TGTGCCAGCAGGGCTACCGGGACAGGGGGCCTCGTATCCTACAATGAGCAGTTCTTC.

V usage is TRBV30 and J usage is TRBJ1-1, with D possibly being TRBD1 (5 bases). Germline values: CDR1 GTSNPN, CDR2 SVGIG (reference sequence). The V end was cut by 2 bases, the J end by 0 bases, with 10 bases between. The CDR3 spans 14 residues. The CDR3 region is CAWSTPGLNTEAFF. DNA for the CDR3: TGTGCCTGGAGTACTCCAGGGCTGAACACTGAAGCTTTCTTT.

DNA of the CDR3: TGTGCCAGCAGCGTAGGGTGGGGCAGCTCCTACGAGCAGTACTTC. Translating gives CASSVGWGSSYEQYF. This chain uses TRBV7-3 with TRBJ2-7, with D maybe TRBD1 (5 bases). Germline V gene data show CDR1 as SGHTA and CDR2 as FQGTGA. V lost 5 bases, J lost 0 bases, and 14 bases lay in between. There are 15 residues in the CDR3.

The V gene is TRBV11-2, the J gene TRBJ1-4, with TRBD1 matching 7 bases. This CDR3 has 17 residues. V was pared by 0 bases and J by 8 bases, with 12 bases of the junction left unmatched. The germline gives CDR1 SGHAT, CDR2 FQNNGV. The CDR3 DNA reads TGTGCCAGCAGCTTAGATGCCGAAGACAGGGTGGGCGAAAAACTGTTTTTT. Its translation: CASSLDAEDRVGEKLFF.

This clone was observed a single time. The chain has TRBV28 and TRBJ2-1; the D is unclear. The V end lost 4 bases, the J end lost 3 bases, and 7 bases lay between the germline ends. The CDR3 spans 13 residues. Germline values: CDR1 MDHEN, CDR2 SYDVKM. The CDR3 region has the DNA TGTGCCAGCAGTTCCTCGGGCTACAATGAGCAGTTCTTC. Its translation is CASSSSGYNEQFF. Looking up the rest from reference TRBV28 and TRBJ2-1 gives the full variable domain: DVKVTQSSRYLVKRTGEKVFLECVQDMDHENMFWYRQDPGLGLRLIYFSYDVKMKEKGDIPEGYSVSREKKERFSLILESASTNQTSMYLCASSSSGYNEQFFGPGTRLTVL.

The chain carries TRBV28 and TRBJ2-2, with 8 positions matching TRBD2. This CDR3 region has 17 residues. V gave up 6 bases and J gave up 6 bases; unmatched junction bases: 15. Germline V gene data show CDR1 as MDHEN and CDR2 as SYDVKM. The DNA of the CDR3 is TGTGCCAGCAGCCTTCTTTCTTTCGGGAGGGGGGCCGGGGAGCTGTTTTTT. It is translated as CASSLLSFGRGAGELFF.

V and J are TRBV20-1 and TRBJ2-5; D is unresolved. Germline CDR1 DFQATT, CDR2 SNEGSKA (reference sequence). The ends were cut back, 3 bases at V and 4 bases at J, with 6 bases in the middle. This CDR3 has 11 amino acids. The CDR3 nucleotides read TGCAGTGCTAGTTTGCGAGAGACCCAGTACTTC. Its translation: CSASLRETQYF.

The chain links TRBV9 to TRBJ1-2, with D maybe TRBD1 (6 bases). Germline V gene data show CDR1 as SGDLS and CDR2 as YYNGEE. This CDR3 is 15 amino acids long. Deletions cut 4 bases from V and 6 bases from J, with 19 bases between. CDR3 DNA sequence: TGTGCCAGCAGCTCCCGAACAGGGCTTCTGGATGGCTACACCTTC. Translation gives CASSSRTGLLDGYTF.

The chain links TRBV28 to TRBJ2-3, with TRBD2 matching over 10 bases. The trim removed 5 bases at V and 4 bases at J, leaving 9 bases unmatched. This CDR3 is built from 16 residues. CDR1 MDHEN and CDR2 SYDVKM come from the germline V gene. In DNA, the CDR3 is TGTGCCAGCAGTACTAGCGGGATGAGGGGCCCAGATACGCAGTATTTT. Translation gives CASSTSGMRGPDTQYF.

The chain uses TRBV3-1 (or the pseudogene TRBV3-2) and TRBJ1-3; 7 bases are a match to TRBD1. The CDR3 has 16 residues. Germline V lookup: CDR1 LGHDT, CDR2 YNNKEL (reference sequence). Trimming removed 2 bases from V and 4 bases from J; junction bases left unmatched: 8. This CDR3 is CASSQLTGSSGNTIYF. CDR3 in DNA: TGTGCCAGCAGCCAATTGACAGGGAGTTCCGGAAACACCATATATTTT.

The rearrangement joins TRBV28 to TRBJ1-3; D call uncertain. Germline CDR1 MDHEN, CDR2 SYDVKM. The CDR3 sequence is 14 residues long. The V gene lost 5 bases and the J gene lost 4 bases, with 12 bases spanning the gap. CDR3 sequence: CASSPLRRGNTIYF. CDR3 coding DNA: TGTGCCAGCAGTCCCCTCCGGAGGGGAAACACCATATATTTT. The full variable domain, rest sourced from reference TRBV28 and TRBJ1-3, is DVKVTQSSRYLVKRTGEKVFLECVQDMDHENMFWYRQDPGLGLRLIYFSYDVKMKEKGDIPEGYSVSREKKERFSLILESASTNQTSMYLCASSPLRRGNTIYFGEGSWLTVV.